This T cell receptor beta chain was sequenced in a study of T cell repertoires in cytomegalovirus infection. At the level of the study: Recently identified HLA-C-restricted CMV epitopes were among the peptides used. Indications of both CMV infection and matching HLA type were provided by public TCR beta signatures. The study's findings and limits: Summed frequency of shared TCR beta families picked out CMV carriers who also had the relevant HLA. Across the ex vivo response, the dominant clonotypes were HLA-C-restricted CMV-specific TCR beta clonotypes.

J lost 0 bases, V lost 3 bases, and 8 bases had no gene match. The length of the CDR3 is 18 residues. From germline, CDR1 is MNHNS and CDR2 SASEGT. TCRdb re-derived calls from the reads in MiXCR, one entry per CDR3 protein. The sample includes some 920,000 distinct CDR3 sequences, approximately 31% of them seen just once. About this clonotype itself: The target antigen is unknown.

This receptor was obtained from a human donor in good health (CMV status not recorded). Some clones in this sample may be carry-over from other donors' samples. The rearrangement links TRBV6-1 to TRBJ1-5, with 10 bases lining up with TRBD1. Sequencing was performed on cultured CD8+ T cells from PBMCs, taken from culture after CMV antigen stimulation. The CDR3 nucleotides read TGTGCCAGCAGTGATAAGACAGGGGGCCCTTATAGCAATCAGCCCCAGCATTTT. Translating gives CASSDKTGGPYSNQPQHF.